The subject of this entry is one T cell receptor (beta chain). This record comes from a study of control samples from healthy donors and cancer patients. The repertoire was sequenced with immunoSEQ multiplex PCR; TCRdb's copy has only in-frame clones and lacks some. The sample contains 150,000 to 200,000 clones, roughly 89% of which appear only once. J gave up 2 bases and V 0 bases, and 2 bases lay outside the gene matches. The CDR3 sequence is 15 residues long. Germline CDR1 reads KGHSH; CDR2 reads LQKENI. This rearrangement joins TRBV18 to TRBJ2-3; 7 positions match TRBD2. This receptor was identified in a woman between 25 and 40 years old in good health. The sequencing sample was made of blood. CDR3 in amino acids: CASSPPGLITDTQYF. The CDR3 bases are TGTGCCAGCTCACCACCGGGACTAATCACAGATACGCAGTATTTT.